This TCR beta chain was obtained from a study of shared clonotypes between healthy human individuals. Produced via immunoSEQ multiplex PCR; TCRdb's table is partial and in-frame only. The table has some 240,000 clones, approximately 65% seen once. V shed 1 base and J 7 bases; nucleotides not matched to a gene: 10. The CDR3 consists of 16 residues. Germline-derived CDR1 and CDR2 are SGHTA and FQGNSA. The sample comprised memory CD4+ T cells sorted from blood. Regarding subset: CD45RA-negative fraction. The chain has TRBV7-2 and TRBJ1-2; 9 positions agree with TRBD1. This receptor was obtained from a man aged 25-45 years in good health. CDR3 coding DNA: TGTGCCAGCAGCTTAGTGTTCGGACAGGGGAATGGTGGCTACACCTTC. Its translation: CASSLVFGQGNGGYTF.